This is a list of T cell receptor beta chains from one sample in a study of OX40 agonist ivuxolimab in advanced cancers. Assay used: immunoSEQ multiplex PCR; TCRdb lists only in-frame clones, some missing. The sample records more than 25,000 clones, roughly 77% being singletons. Sample: CD4+ or CD8+ T cells sorted from blood, taken in a trial of the OX40 agonist ivuxolimab. These receptors all stem from an adult with an advanced solid tumor such as melanoma, head and neck, liver or kidney cancer. CDR3s include the opening cysteine and the closing phenylalanine or tryptophan. The D gene is left open where the match is weak. Clone size, where shown, is once, few, many, or a class for clones that have expanded.

V,D,J,size,DNA,CDR3
TRBV28,NA,TRBJ2-1,NA,TGTGCCAGCAGTCCTACTTACAATGAGCAGTTCTTC,CASSPTYNEQFF
TRBV15,TRBD1,TRBJ2-3,once,TGTGCCACCAGGTCCCGTACAGGGGCCGGTACAGATACGCAGTATTTT,CATRSRTGAGTDTQYF
TRBV27,NA,TRBJ2-6,medium-sized,TGTGCCAGCAGGGGGGGGGCCAACGTCCTGACTTTC,CASRGGANVLTF
TRBV7-3,NA,TRBJ2-7,NA,TGTGCCAGCAGGGCCTCCGAGGCGGGTGACTACGAGCAGTACTTC,CASRASEAGDYEQYF
TRBV7-9,TRBD1,TRBJ1-4,NA,TGTGCCAGCAGCTTCGGAACAGGGGCGACTAATGAAAAACTGTTTTTT,CASSFGTGATNEKLFF
TRBV27,NA,TRBJ2-1,NA,TGTGCCAGCAGTCGAGGACTCAATGAGCAGTTCTTC,CASSRGLNEQFF
TRBV7-9,TRBD2,TRBJ2-5,NA,TGTGCCAGCAGCTTATCATCAAGCGGGACTGTGTTGATACAAGAGACCCAGTACTTC,CASSLSSSGTVLIQETQYF
TRBV27,NA,TRBJ2-3,NA,TGTGCCAGCAGTTTATTCCAAACTTATGGCAGCACAGATACGCAGTATTTT,CASSLFQTYGSTDTQYF
TRBV29-1,NA,TRBJ2-7,once,TGCAGCGTGGGCGACCCTTCGGGATTCACCTACGAGCAGTACTTC,CSVGDPSGFTYEQYF
TRBV19,NA,TRBJ1-2,once,TGTGCCAGTAGCACTGGGTCCACTAACTATGGCTACACCTTC,CASSTGSTNYGYTF
TRBV15,TRBD1,TRBJ2-5,few,TGTGCCACCAGCACGACAGGGGAAGAGACCCAGTACTTC,CATSTTGEETQYF
TRBV6-1,NA,TRBJ1-5,NA,TGTGCCAGTAACGCCGGGACCCAGCCCCAGCATTTT,CASNAGTQPQHF
TRBV21-1,NA,TRBJ2-1,NA,TGTGCCAGCAGCAAACTTAACGGGCGGCTAGCCCTCTACAATGAGCAGTTCTTC,CASSKLNGRLALYNEQFF
TRBV21-1,NA,TRBJ2-5,NA,TGTGCCAGCAGCAAAGTTCCGGGTCGCGCAAGTAACCAAGAGACCCAGTACTTC,CASSKVPGRASNQETQYF
TRBV7-3,TRBD1,TRBJ2-3,NA,TGTGCCAGCAGCTTAACAGGGGGCGGCACAGATACGCAGTATTTT,CASSLTGGGTDTQYF
TRBV5-1,TRBD2,TRBJ2-5,NA,TGCGCCAGCAGCTTAAGACTAGCGGACCAAGAGACCCAGTACTTC,CASSLRLADQETQYF
TRBV29-1,NA,TRBJ2-7,NA,TGCAGCGTTGAAGATGGGAAAGCGGAGCAGTACTTC,CSVEDGKAEQYF
TRBV5-4,TRBD2,TRBJ2-1,NA,TGTGCCAGCAGCTCTGGGCCTAGCGGGAGTTATGAGCAGTTCTTC,CASSSGPSGSYEQFF
TRBV4-2,NA,TRBJ2-7,once,TGTGCCAGCAGCCAAGAACCCGGGACAATGCAGCCCTACGAGCAGTACTTC,CASSQEPGTMQPYEQYF
TRBV9,NA,TRBJ2-5,NA,TGTGCCAGCAGCCCATGGGACCAGGTGGAGACCCAGTACTTC,CASSPWDQVETQYF
TRBV5-1,NA,TRBJ2-1,NA,TGCGCCAGCAGCGGCTCGCCCGCAGGGTCATCCTACAATGAGCAGTTCTTC,CASSGSPAGSSYNEQFF
TRBV9,TRBD2,TRBJ2-1,once,TGTGCCAGCACCCCGGGGAGCGGGGCCAATGAGCAGTTCTTC,CASTPGSGANEQFF
TRBV27,NA,TRBJ2-6,NA,TGTGCCAGCAGTTTTCAGGGGCCGAACTCTGGGGCCAACGTCCTGACTTTC,CASSFQGPNSGANVLTF
TRBV5-6,NA,TRBJ1-4,NA,TGTGCCAGCAGCTTGGCCTGGCAGGGGAATGAAAAACTGTTTTTT,CASSLAWQGNEKLFF
TRBV6-5,NA,TRBJ2-1,NA,TGTGCCAGCACCCGTCACAATGAGCAGTTCTTC,CASTRHNEQFF
TRBV29-1,NA,TRBJ2-7,NA,TGCAGCGTAGGCGACCCTTCGGGATTCACCTACGAGCAGTACTTC,CSVGDPSGFTYEQYF
TRBV5-6,TRBD1,TRBJ2-7,NA,TGTGCCAGCAGCCCAAACAGGGGCTACGAGCAGTACTTC,CASSPNRGYEQYF
TRBV5-5,NA,TRBJ1-6,NA,TGTGCCAGCATCGACATGTATAATTCACCCCTCCACTTT,CASIDMYNSPLHF
TRBV29-1,TRBD2,TRBJ2-7,NA,TGCAGCGTTTCCGGGACTAGCGGGAACGAGCAGTACTTC,CSVSGTSGNEQYF
TRBV7-3,NA,TRBJ2-2,NA,TGTGCCAGCAGCTTACCCTCGACGTCTTCGAACACCGGGGAGCTGTTTTTT,CASSLPSTSSNTGELFF
TRBV11-2,TRBD2,TRBJ2-7,NA,TGTGCCAGCAGTTTCAGCGGGAGCACGAGCACCGAGCAGTACTTC,CASSFSGSTSTEQYF
TRBV9,TRBD2,TRBJ2-1,once,TGTGCCAGCAGCCCCCGAGAAGTAGCGGGGTACAATGAGCAGTTCTTC,CASSPREVAGYNEQFF
TRBV9,NA,TRBJ2-7,NA,TGTGCCAGCAGCGTAGCTGGACTGGAGTACGAGCAGTACTTC,CASSVAGLEYEQYF
TRBV11-3,NA,TRBJ1-4,few,TGTGCCAGCAGCTTAGGGTACCAGCTATATGAAAAACTGTTTTTT,CASSLGYQLYEKLFF
TRBV5-6,NA,TRBJ1-1,medium-sized,TGTGCCAGCAGCCGAGAGGAGGGAATGAACACTGAAGCTTTCTTT,CASSREEGMNTEAFF
TRBV13,NA,TRBJ2-7,once,TGTGCCAGCAGCTTAGAGGGCAGCCCCTACGAGCAGTACTTC,CASSLEGSPYEQYF
TRBV18,TRBD1,TRBJ1-5,NA,TGTGCCAGCTCACCGAACACAGGGGCGCATCAGCCCCAGCATTTT,CASSPNTGAHQPQHF
TRBV10-3,TRBD1,TRBJ1-2,NA,TGTGCCATCAGGTCCGGGACAGGGGTTCTCTATGGCTACACCTTC,CAIRSGTGVLYGYTF
TRBV2,TRBD1,TRBJ1-3,NA,TGTGCCAGCAGTGAAGGGGACAGGGTGTTTTTCGGAAACACCATATATTTT,CASSEGDRVFFGNTIYF
TRBV7-8,TRBD1,TRBJ2-7,NA,TGTGCCAGCAGCTTTGTGGGGGAAACGGGACAGACCTACGAGCAGTACTTC,CASSFVGETGQTYEQYF
TRBV19,NA,TRBJ2-1,NA,TGTGCCAGTAGCCTTGGGACCTACAATGAGCAGTTCTTC,CASSLGTYNEQFF
TRBV7-8,NA,TRBJ2-7,once,TGTGCCAGCAGCTTCTCTCAGGGCTACGAGCAGTACTTC,CASSFSQGYEQYF
TRBV14,NA,TRBJ2-6,few,TGTGCCAGCAGCCGGTGGGGGGCCAACGTCCTGACTTTC,CASSRWGANVLTF
TRBV6-5,NA,TRBJ1-5,NA,TGTGCCAGCAGTTACGGGACCAATCAGCCCCAGCATTTT,CASSYGTNQPQHF
TRBV7-8,TRBD1,TRBJ2-7,NA,TGTGCCAGCAGCTTCCCCGGGAACGTTCTCGATGGGACAGGGTACGACGAGCAGTACTTC,CASSFPGNVLDGTGYDEQYF
TRBV14,NA,TRBJ2-5,few,TGTGCCAGCAGCCAACATCCCTCGGGACAAGAGACCCAGTACTTC,CASSQHPSGQETQYF
TRBV7-9,NA,TRBJ1-4,few,TGTGCCAGCAGCTGGGGCTGGGATGAAAAACTGTTTTTT,CASSWGWDEKLFF
TRBV14,NA,TRBJ2-1,NA,TGTGCCAGCAGCCAAGAAGGGTTCGTCAATGAGCAGTTCTTC,CASSQEGFVNEQFF
TRBV19,NA,TRBJ2-7,NA,TGTGCCAGTAGTATAGAGACGGGAACCTACGAGCAGTACTTC,CASSIETGTYEQYF
TRBV2,TRBD1,TRBJ2-3,NA,TGTGCCAGCAGTTTCCCGGGACAGGGGGCAGATACGCAGTATTTT,CASSFPGQGADTQYF
TRBV9,NA,TRBJ1-1,NA,TGTGCCAGCAGCGGAATGGTGAGCACTGAAGCTTTCTTT,CASSGMVSTEAFF
TRBV6-5,NA,TRBJ1-1,NA,TGTGCCAGCAGTTTTAACTCCCGGACTTTCTACACTGAAGCTTTCTTT,CASSFNSRTFYTEAFF
TRBV18,NA,TRBJ2-7,NA,TGTGCCAGCTCACCACCCTCTTTGGGGCCCACCTACGAGCAGTACTTC,CASSPPSLGPTYEQYF